These 14 T cell receptor beta chains came from one sample sequenced in a study of blood T cell repertoires in COVID-19. TCRdb's table, derived via immunoSEQ multiplex PCR, lists solely in-frame clones and lacks some. The sample lists about 60,000 clones, roughly 89% occurring once. Specimen: peripheral blood. The source of these receptors is a man aged 55 to 70 with active COVID-19.

The CDR3 loop is CASSQGGAAYEQYF. The CDR3 DNA reads TGTGCCAGCAGCCAGGGCGGGGCAGCCTACGAGCAGTACTTC. The J gene is TRBJ2-7, the V gene TRBV3-1 (or the pseudogene TRBV3-2); TRBD2 is a possible D gene (6 bases). The V and J ends lost 3 bases and 2 bases respectively, with 11 bases between them. Germline-derived CDR1 and CDR2 are LGHDT and YNNKEL (reference sequence). CDR3 length equals 14 residues.

This chain links TRBV5-6 with TRBJ1-1, with 9 nucleotides matching TRBD1. Germline values: CDR1 SGHDT, CDR2 YYEEEE. The CDR3 has 13 residues. V shed 4 bases and J 10 bases; nucleotides not matched to a gene: 8. CDR3 region: CASSPETGGRAFF. The CDR3 DNA reads as TGTGCCAGCAGCCCGGAGACAGGGGGGCGAGCTTTCTTT. The full variable domain, rest sourced from reference TRBV5-6 and TRBJ1-1, is DAGVTQSPTHLIKTRGQQVTLRCSPKSGHDTVSWYQQALGQGPQFIFQYYEEEERQRGNFPDRFSGHQFPNYSSELNVNALLLGDSALYLCASSPETGGRAFFGQGTRLTVV.

V usage is TRBV19 and J usage is TRBJ1-3; no reliable D call. The CDR3 consists of 16 residues. Trimming stripped 7 bases from V and 0 bases from J, with 16 bases between. Germline V gene lookup returns CDR1 LNHDA and CDR2 SQIVND (reference sequence). The CDR3 DNA follows: TGTGCCAGTACCCGAGGCGTGGCTAACTCTGGAAACACCATATATTTT. Its protein product is CASTRGVANSGNTIYF.

The genes are TRBV18 and TRBJ2-1; D gene uncertain. V was cut by 3 bases and J by 5 bases, with 2 bases left in between. From germline, CDR1 is KGHSH and CDR2 LQKENI. This CDR3 contains 11 residues. CDR3 in amino acids: CASSPNNEQFF. The CDR3 DNA reads TGTGCCAGCTCACCCAACAATGAGCAGTTCTTC.

This rearrangement joins TRBV9 to TRBJ2-3; 8 nucleotides align to TRBD1. The CDR3 totals 16 residues. The V gene end was trimmed by 0 bases and the J gene end by 1 base; junction bases not matched to a gene: 4. Germline values: CDR1 SGDLS, CDR2 YYNGEE. This CDR3 reads CASSVEGTGGTDTQYF. DNA for the CDR3: TGTGCCAGCAGCGTAGAGGGGACAGGTGGCACAGATACGCAGTATTTT.

This chain joins TRBV23-1 and TRBJ1-1, with D perhaps TRBD1 (6 bases). TRBV23-1 is placed among ORFs of uncertain function. There are 14 residues in the CDR3. V dropped 3 bases and J dropped 1 base, with 9 bases sitting between them. The CDR3 DNA is TGCGCCAGCAGTCAGGACAGACCGAACACTGAAGCTTTCTTT. Its protein product is CASSQDRPNTEAFF.

The chain carries TRBV12-3 or TRBV12-4 and TRBJ2-2; D is unclear. Trimming cost V 8 bases and J 7 bases, with 5 bases left between them. The CDR3 totals 10 residues. CDR3 loop: CASYRGELFF. CDR3 bases: TGTGCCAGCTATCGCGGGGAGCTGTTTTTT.

The V gene is TRBV6-6, the J gene TRBJ2-7, with TRBD1 matching over 9 bases. The ends lost 7 bases at V and 3 bases at J; junction bases unmatched: 4. CDR3 length: 13 residues. Germline V CDR1 and CDR2: MNHNY, SVGAGI (reference sequence). The DNA of the CDR3 is TGTGCCAGCACAGGGACAGGGTACTACGAGCAGTACTTC. Amino acids: CASTGTGYYEQYF.

This clone has just one count. V gene TRBV4-3 combines with J gene TRBJ1-3, with D perhaps TRBD1 (6 bases). CDR1 is LGHNA, CDR2 YSLEER, per germline. CDR3 length: 15 amino acids. The ends were cut back, 4 bases at V and 2 bases at J, with 12 bases in the middle. The CDR3 here is CASSLNRVTGNTIYF. The CDR3, as DNA: TGCGCCAGCAGCCTCAACAGGGTCACTGGAAACACCATATATTTT.

CDR3 sequence: CASSQVFRAGGVYEQYF. As DNA, the CDR3 is TGTGCCAGCAGCCAAGTTTTCCGAGCGGGGGGGGTGTACGAGCAGTACTTC. The chain recombines TRBV4-2 with TRBJ2-7; 10 positions agree with TRBD2. The CDR3 runs to 17 residues. Germline V gene lookup returns CDR1 LGHNA and CDR2 YNFKEQ. V gave up 1 base and J gave up 4 bases; unmatched junction bases: 10.

The rearrangement links TRBV21-1 to TRBJ2-5; the table assigns TRBD1, which was not confirmed against the DNA. TRBV21-1 is shown as a pseudogene. The CDR3 extends over 15 amino acids. Here the CDR3 reads CASSTIGTGEETQYF. The DNA for the CDR3 is TGTGCCAGCAGTACAATAGGGACAGGAGAAGAGACCCAGTACTTC.

The J gene is TRBJ1-5, the V gene TRBV15; 11 bases are shared with TRBD1. The CDR3 covers 16 residues. V gave up 5 bases and J gave up 2 bases; unmatched junction bases: 5. CDR1 and CDR2 (germline): LNHNV, YYDKDF (reference sequence). For the CDR3, the DNA is TGTGCCACCAGCGGGGGACAGGGGGTAGGCAATCAGCCCCAGCATTTT. Its translation: CATSGGQGVGNQPQHF.

J is TRBJ1-5 and V is TRBV19, with 9 bases lining up with TRBD1. CDR1 LNHDA and CDR2 SQIVND come from the germline V gene (reference sequence). The CDR3 totals 14 residues. V dropped 6 bases and J dropped 6; count of bases not matched to a gene: 6. The CDR3 nucleotides read TGTGCCAGTAGAACAGGGGGCTTGCGTCAGCCCCAGCATTTT. This codes for CASRTGGLRQPQHF.

The chain recombines TRBV4-3 with TRBJ2-1, with 9 bases that match TRBD2. The V segment lost 4 bases and the J segment 1 base; nucleotides outside the gene matches: 2. Germline CDR1 and CDR2: LGHNA and YSLEER. The CDR3 consists of 15 residues. CDR3 sequence: CASSRTSGSYNEQFF. CDR3 sequence (DNA): TGCGCCAGCAGCCGCACTAGCGGGTCCTACAATGAGCAGTTCTTC.